Shown below are 17 T cell receptor beta chains from a single sample sequenced in a study of CD8+ T cells in alopecia areata (dated by TCRdb to 2016 to 2019). The time point label corresponds to: baseline before oral tofacitinib. Preparation of the library involved the immunoSEQ multiplex PCR assay. To provide template for TCR sequencing, every sample had RNA extracted and reverse transcribed into cDNA. Imported from immuneACCESS, the table was reduced by TCRdb to in-frame sequences with V and J called. These copies leave out some clones; in studies compared against another copy, an unresolved V gene accounts for under half, and the cause of the remainder is not known. In this sample the table shows hundreds of thousands of clones, 67% of which occur a single time. The top ten clones comprise 1% to 1.5% of the sample. Sequencing used CD4+ T cells sorted from blood, obtained at week 0. The receptor source for this set is a human donor with alopecia areata.

This chain links TRBV9 with TRBJ2-7; D is perhaps TRBD2 (5 bases). Trimming removed 4 bases from V and 2 bases from J, with 16 bases in between. Germline V gives CDR1 SGDLS, CDR2 YYNGEE. This CDR3 spans 15 amino acids. The CDR3 DNA is TGTGCCAGCAGCCCCCGGACTCGGAGTACCTACGAGCAGTACTTC. Protein sequence: CASSPRTRSTYEQYF.

V usage is TRBV5-1 and J usage is TRBJ2-5, with 8 bases identical to TRBD1. The CDR3 length is 17 residues. With 2 bases clipped from V and 2 bases from J, the junction kept 11 bases outside the gene matches. Germline loops: CDR1 SGHRS, CDR2 YFSETQ. The CDR3 DNA sequence: TGCGCCAGCAGCTTATCAATCGGCAGGGGGCTTCAAGAGACCCAGTACTTC. Translation: CASSLSIGRGLQETQYF. Variable domain in full (rest from reference TRBV5-1 and TRBJ2-5): KAGVTQTPRYLIKTRGQQVTLSCSPISGHRSVSWYQQTPGQGLQFLFEYFSETQRNKGNFPGRFSGRQFSNSRSEMNVSTLELGDSALYLCASSLSIGRGLQETQYFGPGTRLLVL.

The J gene is TRBJ2-1, the V gene TRBV7-2; 8 bases match TRBD2. The CDR3 contains 15 residues. The J segment lost 2 bases and the V segment lost 3 bases, leaving 3 bases of the junction unmatched. In germline, CDR1 is SGHTA, CDR2 FQGNSA. CDR3 protein: CASSLGGGTYNEQFF. Written as DNA, the CDR3 is TGTGCCAGCAGCTTGGGCGGGGGGACCTACAATGAGCAGTTCTTC.

The J gene is TRBJ2-2, the V gene TRBV30; D is possibly TRBD1 (5 bases). The CDR3 length is 13 residues. Germline V gene sequence: CDR1 GTSNPN, CDR2 SVGIG (reference sequence). The CDR3 loop is CAGKEGDTGELFF. The CDR3 bases are TGTGCTGGGAAGGAAGGGGACACCGGGGAGCTGTTTTTT.

This clone was seen once. V and J are TRBV4-2 and TRBJ2-1, with D unclear. This CDR3 has 12 residues. Trimming took off 2 bases at V and 10 bases at J, with 9 bases between the two ends. CDR1 is LGHNA and CDR2 is YNFKEQ in the germline V gene. The CDR3 sequence: CASSQRYGEQFF. The CDR3 DNA is TGTGCCAGCAGCCAAAGGTACGGGGAGCAGTTCTTC.

This rearrangement joins TRBV30 to TRBJ1-2; D may be TRBD1 (5 bases). The V end was cut by 0 bases, the J end by 7 bases, with 15 bases between. The length of the CDR3 is 14 residues. Germline V gene lookup returns CDR1 GTSNPN and CDR2 SVGIG (reference sequence). The CDR3 loop reads CAWSVPQGIGGYTF. The CDR3 DNA reads TGTGCCTGGAGTGTACCCCAGGGAATCGGTGGCTACACCTTC.

The chain employs TRBV7-2 and TRBJ1-5; D is undetermined. The CDR3 totals 15 residues. Trimming left V 1 base short and J 4 bases short, with 11 bases between. CDR1 SGHTA and CDR2 FQGNSA come from the germline V gene. This CDR3 reads CASSLVQLKNQPQHF. CDR3 nucleotide sequence: TGTGCCAGCAGCTTAGTACAGCTAAAAAATCAGCCCCAGCATTTT. Combining the CDR3 with reference TRBV7-2 and TRBJ1-5 gives the whole variable domain GAGVSQSPSNKVTEKGKDVELRCDPISGHTALYWYRQSLGQGLEFLIYFQGNSAPDKSGLPSDRFSAERTGGSVSTLTIQRTQQEDSAVYLCASSLVQLKNQPQHFGDGTRLSIL.

The rearrangement uses TRBV29-1 and TRBJ1-2, with D unresolved. V lost 3 bases and J 3 bases, leaving 8 bases between the germline ends. The CDR3 sequence is 12 residues long. From germline, CDR1 is SQVTM and CDR2 ANQGSEA. The CDR3 region has the DNA TGCAGCGTTGATAGCCCGGACTATGGCTACACCTTC. Amino acid sequence: CSVDSPDYGYTF.

The rearrangement links TRBV30 to TRBJ2-1; either TRBD1 or TRBD2 may fit D (5 bases each). The V end lost 1 base, the J end lost 6 bases, and 16 bases lay between the germline ends. This CDR3 comprises 15 residues. The germline gives CDR1 GTSNPN, CDR2 SVGIG (reference sequence). The CDR3 loop reads CAWSASGGAGNEQFF. In DNA, the CDR3 is TGTGCCTGGAGTGCGAGTGGGGGAGCCGGCAATGAGCAGTTCTTC.

The V gene is TRBV7-2, the J gene TRBJ2-7; unclear D gene. Germline values: CDR1 SGHTA, CDR2 FQGNSA. This CDR3 is 12 amino acids long. V lost 5 bases, J lost 6 bases, and 11 bases lay in between. This chain's CDR3 is CASSPPSPEQYF. Here the CDR3 DNA reads TGTGCCAGCAGCCCCCCTTCTCCCGAGCAGTACTTC.

The V and J genes are TRBV23-1 and TRBJ1-6; D not certain. TRBV23-1 is recorded as an ORF, its role being uncertain. The V gene lost 5 bases and the J gene lost 7 bases, with 3 bases spanning the gap. The length of the CDR3 is 11 residues. The CDR3 loop is CASSSNSPLHF. The CDR3 DNA follows: TGCGCCAGCAGTTCGAATTCACCCCTCCACTTT.

This clone was detected a few times. This chain joins TRBV29-1 and TRBJ2-7; D unclear. The germline V gene has CDR1 SQVTM and CDR2 ANQGSEA. V gave up 0 bases and J gave up 3 bases, with 9 bases separating them. The CDR3 consists of 13 residues. The chain's CDR3 is CSVEEQASYEQYF. CDR3 bases: TGCAGCGTTGAAGAGCAGGCGAGCTACGAGCAGTACTTC.

The genes are TRBV2 and TRBJ1-3, with D possibly matching TRBD1 (5 bases). Looked up from germline, CDR1 is SNHLY and CDR2 is FYNNEI. The V end lost 7 bases, the J end lost 0 bases, and 10 bases lay between the germline ends. The length of the CDR3 is 14 residues. CDR3 nucleotide sequence: TGTGCCAGCACCACAGGTGTCTCTGGAAACACCATATATTTT. This translates into CASTTGVSGNTIYF.

This clone was observed a few times. The gene calls are TRBV9 and TRBJ1-2, with TRBD1 as a possible D gene (5 bases). Trimming pared 3 bases from V and 3 bases from J, leaving 18 bases between. Germline lookup yields CDR1 SGDLS and CDR2 YYNGEE. The CDR3 totals 16 residues. DNA for the CDR3: TGTGCCAGCAGCGCGGAGGTTCTGGGACGGGACTATGGCTACACCTTC. It translates to CASSAEVLGRDYGYTF.

This chain connects TRBV30 to TRBJ2-1; the D is unclear. Germline assignment: CDR1 GTSNPN and CDR2 SVGIG (reference sequence). The CDR3 runs 12 residues. The V end lost 0 bases, the J end lost 8 bases, and 8 bases lay between the germline ends. The CDR3 loop reads CAWSVRLHEQFF. The CDR3 bases are TGTGCCTGGAGTGTACGACTCCATGAGCAGTTCTTC.

This chain connects TRBV10-1 to TRBJ2-1; possibly TRBD2 for D (7 bases). The V gene's germline CDR1 is WNHNN and CDR2 SYGVQD (reference sequence). This CDR3 has 15 amino acids. V lost 4 bases and J 4 bases, leaving 14 bases between the germline ends. In nucleotides, the CDR3 is TGCGCCAGCAGTGTTCGAGGGGGGGCTTACAATGAGCAGTTCTTC. Amino acids: CASSVRGGAYNEQFF.

In DNA, the CDR3 is TGCGCCAGCAGCCAAGTGGAGACTAGCGGTATGGGGACAGATACGCAGTATTTT. It translates to CASSQVETSGMGTDTQYF. The V and J genes are TRBV4-1 and TRBJ2-3, with TRBD2 identical over 9 bases. The CDR3 is 18 amino acids. Germline lookup yields CDR1 MGHRA and CDR2 YSYEKL. The V segment lost 1 base and the J segment 3 bases; nucleotides outside the gene matches: 11.